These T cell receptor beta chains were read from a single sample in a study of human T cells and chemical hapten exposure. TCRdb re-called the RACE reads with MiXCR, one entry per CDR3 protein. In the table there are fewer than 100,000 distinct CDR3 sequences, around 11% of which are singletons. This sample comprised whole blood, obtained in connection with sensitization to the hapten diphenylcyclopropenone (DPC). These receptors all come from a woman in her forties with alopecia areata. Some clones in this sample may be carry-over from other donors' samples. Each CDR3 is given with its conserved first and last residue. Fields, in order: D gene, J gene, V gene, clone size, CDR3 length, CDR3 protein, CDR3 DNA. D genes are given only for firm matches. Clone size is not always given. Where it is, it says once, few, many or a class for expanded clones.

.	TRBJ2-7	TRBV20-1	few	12	CSATDGPYEQYF	TGCAGTGCTACCGACGGACCCTACGAGCAGTACTTC
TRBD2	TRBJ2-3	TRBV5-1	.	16	CASSPGLAARTDTQYF	TGCGCCAGCAGCCCCGGACTAGCGGCGCGCACAGATACGCAGTATTTT
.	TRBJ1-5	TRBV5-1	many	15	CASSLNSGGNQPQHF	TGCGCCAGCAGCTTGAATTCAGGGGGCAATCAGCCCCAGCATTTT
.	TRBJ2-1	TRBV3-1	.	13	CASSQGYGSGQFF	TGTGCCAGCAGCCAAGGTTACGGATCCGGGCAGTTCTTC
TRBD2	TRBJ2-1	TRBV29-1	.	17	CSVAAPTSGDPAYAQFF	TGCAGCGTCGCGGCCCCGACTAGCGGGGACCCTGCGTATGCGCAGTTCTTC
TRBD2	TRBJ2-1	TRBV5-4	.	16	CASSWTLAGGGNEQFF	TGTGCCAGCAGCTGGACACTAGCGGGAGGGGGTAATGAGCAGTTCTTC
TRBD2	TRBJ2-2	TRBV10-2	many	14	CASRSGRPTGELFF	TGCGCCAGCAGGAGCGGGAGACCCACCGGGGAGCTGTTTTTT
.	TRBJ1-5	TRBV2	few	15	CASSYQNSDNQPQHF	TGTGCCAGCAGTTATCAGAACAGCGATAATCAGCCCCAGCATTTT
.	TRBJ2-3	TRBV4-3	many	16	CASSPSGLPPRDTQYF	TGCGCCAGCAGCCCATCGGGACTGCCGCCTCGGGATACGCAGTATTTT
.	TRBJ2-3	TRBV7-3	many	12	CASSPPGDTQYF	TGTGCCAGCAGCCCCCCAGGAGATACGCAGTATTTT
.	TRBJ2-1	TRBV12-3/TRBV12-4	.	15	CASSLRGLFNNEQFF	TGTGCCAGCAGTTTAAGGGGACTCTTCAACAATGAGCAGTTCTTC
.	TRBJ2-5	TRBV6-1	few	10	CASRTETQYF	TGTGCCAGCAGGACAGAGACCCAGTACTTC
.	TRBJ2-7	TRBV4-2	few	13	CASSQEGAYEQYF	TGTGCCAGCAGCCAAGAGGGAGCGTACGAGCAGTACTTC
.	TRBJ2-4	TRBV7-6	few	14	CASSLVPIDNIQYF	TGTGCCAGCAGCTTAGTCCCGATTGACAACATTCAGTACTTC
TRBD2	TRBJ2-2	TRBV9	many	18	CASSPAASGSFYTGELFF	TGTGCCAGCAGCCCCGCCGCTAGCGGGAGCTTCTACACCGGGGAGCTGTTTTTT
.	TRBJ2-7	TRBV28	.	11	CASRGHYEQYF	TGTGCCAGCAGGGGCCACTACGAGCAGTACTTC
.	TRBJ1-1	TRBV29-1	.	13	CSARTAPDTEAFF	TGCAGCGCCCGGACAGCTCCTGACACTGAAGCTTTCTTT
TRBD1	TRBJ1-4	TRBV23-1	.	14	CASRQGWANEKLFF	TGCGCCAGTAGACAGGGCTGGGCTAATGAAAAACTGTTTTTT
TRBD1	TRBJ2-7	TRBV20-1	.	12	CSALTGNDEQYF	TGCAGTGCCCTGACAGGGAACGACGAGCAGTACTTC
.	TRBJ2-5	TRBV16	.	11	CASSKQETQYF	TGTGCCAGCAGCAAACAAGAGACCCAGTACTTC
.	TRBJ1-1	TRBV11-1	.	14	CASSVSGGNTEAFF	TGTGCCAGCAGCGTTAGTGGAGGGAACACTGAAGCTTTCTTT
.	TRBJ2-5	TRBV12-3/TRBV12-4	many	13	CASSLSEKETQYF	TGTGCCAGCAGTTTATCCGAGAAAGAGACCCAGTACTTC
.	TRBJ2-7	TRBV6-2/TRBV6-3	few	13	CASSPGERGEQYF	TGTGCCAGCAGTCCAGGGGAGCGAGGCGAGCAGTACTTC
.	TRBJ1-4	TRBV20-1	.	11	CSVQVNEKLFF	TGCAGTGTCCAGGTTAATGAAAAACTGTTTTTT
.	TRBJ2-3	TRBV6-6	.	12	CASSYSTDMQYF	TGTGCCAGCAGTTACTCGACAGATATGCAGTATTTT
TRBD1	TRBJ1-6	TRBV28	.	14	CASRTGVVYSPLHF	TGTGCCAGCCGGACAGGGGTAGTTTACTCACCCCTCCACTTT
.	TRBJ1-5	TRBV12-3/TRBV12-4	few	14	CASSLGDVNQPQHF	TGTGCCAGCAGTTTGGGGGACGTCAATCAGCCCCAGCATTTT
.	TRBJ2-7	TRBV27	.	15	CASSAVWSTGGEQYF	TGTGCCAGCAGTGCGGTCTGGAGTACCGGGGGCGAGCAGTACTTC
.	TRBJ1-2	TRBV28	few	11	CASRQDAGYTF	TGTGCCAGCAGACAGGATGCAGGCTACACCTTC
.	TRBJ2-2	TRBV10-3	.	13	CAATAVNTGELFF	TGTGCCGCCACGGCGGTGAACACCGGGGAGCTGTTTTTT
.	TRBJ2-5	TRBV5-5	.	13	CASSLDSQETQYF	TGTGCCAGCAGTCTGGACAGCCAAGAGACCCAGTACTTC
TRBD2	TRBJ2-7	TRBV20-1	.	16	CSARDLERGPPYEQYF	TGCAGTGCTAGAGATTTGGAGCGGGGGCCGCCCTACGAGCAGTACTTC
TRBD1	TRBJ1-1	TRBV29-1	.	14	CSAWGTGMNTEAFF	TGCAGCGCATGGGGGACAGGGATGAACACTGAAGCTTTCTTT
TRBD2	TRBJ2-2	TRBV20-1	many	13	CSARDSGPGELFF	TGCAGTGCTAGAGATAGCGGGCCCGGGGAGCTGTTTTTT
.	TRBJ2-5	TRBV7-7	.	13	CASSLLVQETQYF	TGTGCTAGCAGCTTACTCGTTCAAGAGACCCAGTACTTC
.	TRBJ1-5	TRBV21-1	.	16	CASSKVATHSNQPQHF	TGTGCCAGCAGCAAAGTTGCAACCCATAGCAATCAGCCCCAGCATTTT
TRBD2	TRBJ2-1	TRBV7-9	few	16	CASSSVTSGVNNEQFF	TGTGCCAGCAGCTCCGTGACTAGCGGGGTCAACAATGAGCAGTTCTTC
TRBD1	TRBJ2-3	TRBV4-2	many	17	CASSQDVSTSGGDTQYF	TGTGCCAGCAGCCAAGACGTCAGTACATCAGGGGGAGATACGCAGTATTTT
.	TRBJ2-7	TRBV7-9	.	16	CASSPRGPALSYEQYF	TGTGCCAGCAGCCCCCGGGGCCCAGCGCTCTCCTACGAGCAGTACTTC
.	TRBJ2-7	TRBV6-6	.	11	CASSPADEQYF	TGTGCCAGCAGTCCAGCGGACGAGCAGTACTTC
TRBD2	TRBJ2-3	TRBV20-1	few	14	CSAAGLAGTDTQYF	TGCAGTGCTGCGGGACTAGCGGGGACAGATACGCAGTATTTT
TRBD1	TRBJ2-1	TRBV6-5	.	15	CASRLDRGSYNEQFF	TGTGCCAGCAGGCTCGACAGGGGCTCCTACAATGAGCAGTTCTTC
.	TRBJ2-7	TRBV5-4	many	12	CASSSPGRIRYF	TGTGCCAGCAGCTCGCCAGGACGGATAAGGTACTTC
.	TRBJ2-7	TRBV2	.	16	CASSEALGGTTYEQYF	TGTGCCAGCAGTGAAGCGCTTGGCGGAACCACTTACGAGCAGTACTTC
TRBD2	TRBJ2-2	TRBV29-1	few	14	CSVSSGVNTGELFF	TGCAGCGTTTCTAGCGGGGTTAACACCGGGGAGCTGTTTTTT
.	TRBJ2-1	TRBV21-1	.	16	CASSPFGVSSYNEQFF	TGTGCCAGCAGCCCGTTTGGGGTTAGCTCCTACAATGAGCAGTTCTTC
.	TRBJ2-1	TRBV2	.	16	CASSEGRDGSWYEQFF	TGTGCCAGCAGTGAAGGTCGTGACGGGAGCTGGTATGAGCAGTTCTTC
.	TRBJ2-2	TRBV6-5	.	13	CASRDVNTGELFF	TGTGCCAGCAGGGACGTGAACACCGGGGAGCTGTTTTTT
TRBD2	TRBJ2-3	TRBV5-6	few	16	CASSLPSGVGTDTQYF	TGTGCCAGCAGCCTTCCTAGCGGAGTAGGAACAGATACGCAGTATTTT
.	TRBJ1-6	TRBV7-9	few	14	CASSLQGNNSPLHF	TGTGCCAGCAGCTTGCAGGGAAACAATTCACCCCTCCACTTT
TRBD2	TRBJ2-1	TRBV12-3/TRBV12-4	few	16	CASSLASGSSYNEQFF	TGTGCCAGCAGTTTAGCTAGCGGGAGCTCCTACAATGAGCAGTTCTTC
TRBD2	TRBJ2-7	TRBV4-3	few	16	CASSQDPRTSGSEQYF	TGCGCCAGCAGCCAAGACCCTAGGACTAGCGGGAGCGAGCAGTACTTC
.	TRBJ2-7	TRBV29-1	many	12	CSVVQGSGEQYF	TGCAGCGTTGTACAGGGTAGCGGCGAGCAGTACTTC